The clone carrying this T cell receptor beta chain was detected only once. These data belong to a study of OX40 agonist ivuxolimab in advanced cancers. Using immunoSEQ multiplex PCR, the repertoire was profiled, and TCRdb retains in-frame clones only, with some absent. Among about 80,000 clones listed, around 93% were seen once. V lost 1 base and J 2 bases, leaving 13 bases between the germline ends. The CDR3 runs 16 residues. Germline CDR1 and CDR2: SGHTA and FQGTGA. The sample here was CD4+ or CD8+ T cells sorted from blood, taken in a trial of the OX40 agonist ivuxolimab. The TCR comes from an adult with an advanced solid tumor such as melanoma, head and neck, liver or kidney cancer. V gene TRBV7-3 combines with J gene TRBJ2-3; D possibly matches TRBD1 or TRBD2 (6 bases each). The CDR3 nucleotides read TGTGCCAGCAGCTTAATCGGAGGGGGGCTCACAGATACGCAGTATTTT. Residues: CASSLIGGGLTDTQYF.